A single sample gave rise to the 8 T cell receptor beta chains below, sequenced in a study of blood T cell repertoires in COVID-19. This table comes from immunoSEQ multiplex PCR, and its TCRdb copy is limited to in-frame clones, with some not included. This sample has about 210,000 clones, with roughly four fifths found just once. Sequenced input: PBMCs or T cells enriched from blood (not recorded which). These receptors were taken from a man aged 40-50 years who had recovered from COVID-19.

The chain carries TRBV19 and TRBJ2-2; maybe TRBD1 (5 bases). Germline CDR1 LNHDA, CDR2 SQIVND (reference sequence). The ends were cut back, 3 bases at V and 8 bases at J, with 13 bases in the middle. The CDR3 runs to 14 residues. The DNA for the CDR3 is TGTGCCAGTAGTATTCGCACAGGTGGGGGGGAGCTGTTTTTT. Its protein is CASSIRTGGGELFF.

The V call is TRBV4-1, the J call TRBJ1-4, with D unclear. This CDR3 has 14 residues. The V end was cut by 6 bases, the J end by 3 bases, with 11 bases between. The germline gives CDR1 MGHRA, CDR2 YSYEKL. DNA of the CDR3: TGCGCCAGCAGTATCTTGAGTTCTAATGAAAAACTGTTTTTT. Protein: CASSILSSNEKLFF.

The CDR3 nucleotides read TGTGCCAGCAGCCCTTCCTACGAGCAGTACTTC. Amino acids: CASSPSYEQYF. V usage is TRBV7-3 and J usage is TRBJ2-7; D is ambiguous. This CDR3 spans 11 amino acids. The V gene's germline CDR1 is SGHTA and CDR2 FQGTGA. Trimming took 5 bases from V and 1 from J, leaving 3 bases between them.

The V gene is TRBV28, the J gene TRBJ2-5; 7 positions match TRBD1. Germline V lookup: CDR1 MDHEN, CDR2 SYDVKM. V dropped 2 bases and J dropped 5; count of bases not matched to a gene: 5. This CDR3 contains 14 residues. The CDR3 loop reads CASSLRQGVETQYF. Here the CDR3 DNA reads TGTGCCAGCAGTTTAAGACAGGGAGTGGAGACCCAGTACTTC.

On this clone: The sample has other DNA sequences that encode this CDR3 too. This rearrangement joins TRBV11-2 to TRBJ1-5; no firm D call. The germline gives CDR1 SGHAT, CDR2 FQNNGV. V lost 2 bases, J lost 4 bases, and 6 bases lay in between. This CDR3 contains 13 residues. Here the CDR3 reads CASSLNRNQPQHF. Here the CDR3 DNA reads TGTGCCAGCAGCTTAAACAGAAATCAGCCCCAGCATTTT. The full variable domain, with the rest looked up from reference TRBV11-2 and TRBJ1-5, is EAGVAQSPRYKIIEKRQSVAFWCNPISGHATLYWYQQILGQGPKLLIQFQNNGVVDDSQLPKDRFSAERLKGVDSTLKIQPAKLEDSAVYLCASSLNRNQPQHFGDGTRLSIL.

This chain joins TRBV19 and TRBJ1-3, with 7 bases fitting TRBD1. Germline trimming cut 7 bases from V and 0 bases from J; bases unmatched to any gene: 6. The CDR3 consists of 15 residues. Germline V gene lookup returns CDR1 LNHDA and CDR2 SQIVND (reference sequence). CDR3: CASTDRRISGNTIYF. The CDR3 DNA follows: TGTGCCAGTACGGACAGGAGGATCTCTGGAAACACCATATATTTT.

This clone showed up just a few times. This chain connects TRBV6-5 to TRBJ1-2; D perhaps matches TRBD1 (6 bases). Looked up from germline, CDR1 is MNHEY and CDR2 is SVGAGI. This CDR3 spans 11 amino acids. Deletions cut 8 bases from V and 6 bases from J, with 10 bases between. CDR3 residues: CASGRGNGYTF. CDR3 in DNA: TGTGCCAGCGGCAGGGGTAATGGCTACACCTTC.

The CDR3 DNA reads TGTGCGACACAAAAGGGGAGCGGGGGGGCGGCAGATACGCAGTATTTT. It specifies CATQKGSGGAADTQYF. V gene TRBV24-1 combines with J gene TRBJ2-3, with 10 bases matching TRBD2. This CDR3 comprises 16 residues. The germline V gene encodes CDR1 KGHDR and CDR2 SFDVKD.